Reported below is one T cell receptor (beta chain). The CDR3 has 15 amino acids. CDR1 is SGHTA and CDR2 is FQGNSA in the germline V gene. Trimming removed 1 base from V and 2 bases from J; junction bases left unmatched: 4. The sample originates from a study of blood T cell repertoires in COVID-19. In the study overall: T cells, B-cell-depleted T cells, or PBMCs provided the cDNA or gDNA that served as material.

The cohort comprised adults aged about 18 to 100 years residing in under 30 US areas. Assignments of participants to cohorts depended upon their own reported clinical history. Original methodology: Reference gene primer amplification in the assay estimated nucleated cell counts. TCRdb keeps only in-frame clones here, not all; method: immunoSEQ multiplex PCR. V and J calls and clone size are those listed in that table; D and trimming were worked out from the DNA. In the table there are a few hundred thousand clones, approximately 87% of which are singletons. The chain has TRBV7-2 and TRBJ2-7, with TRBD2 matching 8 bases. Sequencing was done on a sample of PBMCs or T cells enriched from blood (not recorded which). The clonotype was recovered from a woman aged 40 to 49 who had recovered from COVID-19. CDR3 in DNA: TGTGCCAGCAGCTTAGAAAGCGGGGGAGCCTACGAGCAGTACTTC. Residues: CASSLESGGAYEQYF.